These 3 T cell receptor beta chains originate from one sample sequenced in a study of radiation and T cells in renal cell carcinoma. The time point denotes: blood 4 weeks post-SBRT, at nephrectomy. Treatment described: 15 Gy SBRT to primary tumor, nephrectomy 4 weeks later. Sequenced by immunoSEQ multiplex PCR; TCRdb stores in-frame clones only, minus some. The sample has some 150,000 clones, 86% seen once. Sequencing was performed on blood, taken from a patient whose treatment included radiotherapy and nephrectomy. The origin of the receptors is a woman aged 45 to 65 with renal cell carcinoma.

In its sample, this clone was seen once. The rearrangement uses TRBV7-3 and TRBJ1-3; unclear D gene. The V end lost 5 bases, the J end lost 4 bases, and 9 bases lay between the germline ends. Germline CDR1 and CDR2: SGHTA and FQGTGA. The CDR3 consists of 13 residues. The CDR3 DNA reads TGTGCCAGCAGCCTCGACGGGGGAAACACCATATATTTT. Its protein is CASSLDGGNTIYF.

This rearrangement joins TRBV7-2 to TRBJ1-3, with D perhaps TRBD1 (5 bases). There are 15 residues in the CDR3. Germline-derived CDR1 and CDR2 are SGHTA and FQGNSA. Trimming cost V 5 bases and J 0 bases, with 11 bases left between them. The CDR3 here is CASSPQTDSGNTIYF. DNA of the CDR3: TGTGCCAGCAGCCCCCAGACAGACTCTGGAAACACCATATATTTT.

The chain carries TRBV28 and TRBJ2-7; weak D call: TRBD1 (6 bases). In germline, CDR1 is MDHEN, CDR2 SYDVKM. Trimming shortened V by 6 bases and J by 2 bases, and 14 bases separated the two germline ends. CDR3 size: 14 residues. CDR3 amino acids: CASSLRDNPYEQYF. CDR3 coding DNA: TGTGCCAGCAGCCTCCGGGACAACCCCTACGAGCAGTACTTC.